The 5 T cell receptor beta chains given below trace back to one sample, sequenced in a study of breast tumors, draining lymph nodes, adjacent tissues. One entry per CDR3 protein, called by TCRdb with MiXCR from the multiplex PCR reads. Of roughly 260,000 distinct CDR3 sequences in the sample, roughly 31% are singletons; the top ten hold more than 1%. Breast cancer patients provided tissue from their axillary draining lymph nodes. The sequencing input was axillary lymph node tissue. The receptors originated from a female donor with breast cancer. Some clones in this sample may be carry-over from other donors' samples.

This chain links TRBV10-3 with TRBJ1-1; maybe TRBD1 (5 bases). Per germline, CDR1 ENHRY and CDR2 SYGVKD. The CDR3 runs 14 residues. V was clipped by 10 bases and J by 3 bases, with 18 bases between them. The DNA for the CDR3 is TGTGCCACCCAAAGGCGGGGACGGGACACTGAAGCTTTCTTT. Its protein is CATQRRGRDTEAFF.

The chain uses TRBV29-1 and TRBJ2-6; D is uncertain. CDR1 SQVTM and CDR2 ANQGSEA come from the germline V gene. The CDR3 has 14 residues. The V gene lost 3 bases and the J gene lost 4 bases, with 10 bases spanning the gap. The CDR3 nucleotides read TGCAGCGTTGATATTATCGGAGGGGCCAACGTCCTGACTTTC. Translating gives CSVDIIGGANVLTF.

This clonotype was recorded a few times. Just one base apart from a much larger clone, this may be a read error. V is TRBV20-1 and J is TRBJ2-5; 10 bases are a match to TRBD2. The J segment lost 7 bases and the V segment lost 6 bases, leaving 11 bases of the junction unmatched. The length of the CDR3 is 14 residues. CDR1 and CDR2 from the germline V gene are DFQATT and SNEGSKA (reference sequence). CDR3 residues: CSAVAGGWGATQYF. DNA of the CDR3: TGCAGTGCCGTAGCGGGAGGTTGGGGAGCGACCCAGTACTTC.

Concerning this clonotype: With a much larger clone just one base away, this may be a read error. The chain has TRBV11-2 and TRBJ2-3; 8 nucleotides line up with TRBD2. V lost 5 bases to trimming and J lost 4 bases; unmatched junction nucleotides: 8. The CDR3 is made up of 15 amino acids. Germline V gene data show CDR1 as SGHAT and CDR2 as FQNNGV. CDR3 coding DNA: TGTGCCAGCAGCCTAGCGGGCTTAAGCGCAGATACGCAGTATTTT. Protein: CASSLAGLSADTQYF. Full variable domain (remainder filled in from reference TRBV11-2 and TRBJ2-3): EAGVAQSPRYKIIEKRQSVAFWCNPISGHATLYWYQQILGQGPKLLIQFQNNGVVDDSQLPKDRFSAERLKGVDSTLKIQPAKLEDSAVYLCASSLAGLSADTQYFGPGTRLTVL.

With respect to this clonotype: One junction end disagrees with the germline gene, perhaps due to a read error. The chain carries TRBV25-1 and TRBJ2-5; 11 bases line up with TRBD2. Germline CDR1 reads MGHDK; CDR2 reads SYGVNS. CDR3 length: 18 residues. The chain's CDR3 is CASSDARSGRAFGETRYF. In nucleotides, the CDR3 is TGCGCCAGCAGTGATGCCCGTAGCGGGAGGGCCTTCGGGGAGACCCGGTACTTC.